The 29 T cell receptor beta chains listed next were all sequenced from one sample in a study of blood T cell repertoires in COVID-19. Generated by immunoSEQ multiplex PCR, the TCRdb table keeps only in-frame clones and is missing some. The repertoire holds under 250,000 clones, with roughly 90% as singletons. Sequencing was done on a sample of PBMCs or T cells enriched from blood (not recorded which). The receptors stem from a woman aged 25 to 39 with acute COVID-19.

As to this clone: Other nucleotide sequences in the sample specify the same CDR3. The chain has TRBV5-1 and TRBJ2-1; 10 bases are a match to TRBD2. Germline V gives CDR1 SGHRS, CDR2 YFSETQ. The CDR3 is made up of 16 amino acids. V lost 2 bases, J lost 1 base, and 3 bases stayed unmatched. This CDR3 reads CASSFSSGGSYNEQFF. The CDR3 nucleotides are TGCGCCAGCAGCTTTTCTAGCGGGGGATCCTACAATGAGCAGTTCTTC.

J is TRBJ2-1 and V is TRBV11-3; TRBD2 matches 9 bases. The CDR3 has 19 amino acids. The germline CDR1 and CDR2 sequences are SGHNT and YENEEA. V lost 1 base and J lost 0; bases outside the gene matches: 10. The CDR3 protein is CASSLVPPGTSNSYNEQFF. CDR3 coding DNA: TGTGCCAGCAGCTTAGTCCCTCCCGGGACTAGCAACTCCTACAATGAGCAGTTCTTC.

V gene TRBV6-9 combines with J gene TRBJ2-1; D unclear. Trimming stripped 7 bases from V and 4 bases from J, with 8 bases between. Germline-derived CDR1 and CDR2 are MNHGY and SVAAGI. This CDR3 is 12 amino acids long. The CDR3 protein is CASTLRYNEQFF. The DNA for the CDR3 is TGTGCCAGCACCCTCAGGTACAATGAGCAGTTCTTC.

The chain is built from TRBV30 and TRBJ2-7, with TRBD1 matching over 9 bases. Germline CDR1 is GTSNPN and CDR2 is SVGIG (reference sequence). Germline trimming cut 1 base from V and 4 bases from J; bases unmatched to any gene: 5. The CDR3 runs 14 residues. This chain's CDR3 is CAWSGGTGIYEQYF. Written as DNA, the CDR3 is TGTGCCTGGAGTGGGGGGACAGGGATTTACGAGCAGTACTTC.

The J gene is TRBJ1-1, the V gene TRBV28, with D tentatively TRBD1 (6 bases). This CDR3 has 12 residues. Germline values: CDR1 MDHEN, CDR2 SYDVKM. Trimming shortened V by 8 bases and J by 5 bases, and 12 bases separated the two germline ends. The CDR3 loop reads CASVVGGTEAFF. CDR3 bases: TGTGCCAGCGTCGTAGGGGGAACTGAAGCTTTCTTT.

The J gene is TRBJ2-2, the V gene TRBV28; TRBD1 might be the D (5 bases). The CDR3 runs 13 residues. Between the trimmed V and J ends, which lost 5 bases and 3 bases, there was a span of 7 bases. Germline loops: CDR1 MDHEN, CDR2 SYDVKM. The CDR3 region is CASSDRYTGELFF. CDR3 in DNA: TGTGCCAGCAGTGACAGATACACCGGGGAGCTGTTTTTT.

The J gene is TRBJ1-6, the V gene TRBV2; D uncertain. The CDR3 contains 14 residues. The germline V and J ends were trimmed by 2 bases and 10 bases, with 12 bases remaining between them. Germline V CDR1 and CDR2: SNHLY, FYNNEI. This CDR3 reads CASSELWQLSPLHF. The CDR3, as DNA: TGTGCCAGCAGTGAATTATGGCAGTTGTCACCCCTCCACTTT. Full variable domain (remainder filled in from reference TRBV2 and TRBJ1-6): EPEVTQTPSHQVTQMGQEVILRCVPISNHLYFYWYRQILGQKVEFLVSFYNNEISEKSEIFDDQFSVERPDGSNFTLKIRSTKLEDSAMYFCASSELWQLSPLHFGNGTRLTVT.

About this clone: At one end, the junction sequence differs from germline, possibly due to a read error. V is TRBV4-1 and J is TRBJ1-2, with D uncertain. Germline V gene lookup returns CDR1 MGHRA and CDR2 YSYEKL. This CDR3 comprises 11 residues. The CDR3 bases are TGCGCCAGCAGCCAAGGTGGCGGGCATGACTTC. Translated: CASSQGGGHDF.

The rearrangement links TRBV3-1 (or the pseudogene TRBV3-2) to TRBJ1-1; D remains unclear. Trimming took off 0 bases at V and 1 base at J, with 6 bases between the two ends. The CDR3 extends over 14 amino acids. The germline V gene encodes CDR1 LGHDT and CDR2 YNNKEL (reference sequence). The CDR3 protein is CASSQENRNTEAFF. For the CDR3, the DNA is TGTGCCAGCAGCCAAGAAAACAGGAACACTGAAGCTTTCTTT.

This clone was picked up one time. The chain is built from TRBV18 and TRBJ1-6; 9 nucleotides match TRBD1. CDR1 and CDR2 (germline): KGHSH, LQKENI. This CDR3 contains 11 residues. Trimming took 3 bases from V and 15 from J; bases not matched to a gene: 0. CDR3 in amino acids: CASSPGQGLHF. The CDR3 DNA is TGTGCCAGCTCACCGGGACAGGGCCTCCACTTT.

The J gene is TRBJ2-7, the V gene TRBV30; 7 nucleotides agree with TRBD2. Germline trimming cut 0 bases from V and 2 bases from J; bases unmatched to any gene: 4. Germline CDR1 and CDR2: GTSNPN and SVGIG (reference sequence). CDR3 length: 14 residues. CDR3 sequence: CAWSVGGVAYEQYF. In DNA, the CDR3 is TGTGCCTGGAGTGTGGGGGGGGTCGCCTACGAGCAGTACTTC.

The genes are TRBV9 and TRBJ1-3; D is unclear. This CDR3 spans 14 amino acids. Germline lookup yields CDR1 SGDLS and CDR2 YYNGEE. Trimming took off 1 base at V and 4 bases at J, with 9 bases between the two ends. In nucleotides, the CDR3 is TGTGCCAGCAGCGTAAAAAACAGCGGAAACACCATATATTTT. Amino acids: CASSVKNSGNTIYF.

The gene calls are TRBV2 and TRBJ1-1; D may be TRBD1 (5 bases). V shed 2 bases and J shed 6 bases, with 22 bases lying between them. The CDR3 is 17 amino acids. The V gene's germline CDR1 is SNHLY and CDR2 FYNNEI. The CDR3 bases are TGTGCCAGCAGTGAAATTGGGGTCGGGGGGGACGACGCTGAAGCTTTCTTT. The encoded protein is CASSEIGVGGDDAEAFF.

The rearrangement uses TRBV11-3 and TRBJ2-1, with 9 bases that match TRBD1. The germline V gene encodes CDR1 SGHNT and CDR2 YENEEA. The J segment lost 4 bases and the V segment lost 1 base, leaving 5 bases of the junction unmatched. This CDR3 region has 16 residues. In DNA form, the CDR3 reads TGTGCCAGCAGCTTAGGGACAGGGGACCTATACAATGAGCAGTTCTTC. Its protein product is CASSLGTGDLYNEQFF.

This clone was picked up one time. The chain combines TRBV19 with TRBJ2-2; 7 nucleotides agree with TRBD2. Germline assignment: CDR1 LNHDA and CDR2 SQIVND (reference sequence). With 5 bases clipped from V and 4 bases from J, the junction kept 1 base outside the gene matches. The CDR3 contains 13 residues. The CDR3 reads CASSQRGTGELFF. The DNA for the CDR3 is TGTGCCAGTAGTCAGCGGGGCACCGGGGAGCTGTTTTTT.

The chain uses TRBV5-1 and TRBJ1-2; possible D gene TRBD1, 6 bases. V was shortened by 0 bases and J by 7 bases, with 10 bases between the two germline ends. Germline loops: CDR1 SGHRS, CDR2 YFSETQ. The length of the CDR3 is 13 residues. CDR3 protein: CASSLVRDTGYTF. The CDR3 DNA reads as TGCGCCAGCAGCTTGGTTCGGGACACTGGCTACACCTTC.

V usage is TRBV4-1 and J usage is TRBJ2-7, with 8 bases aligning to TRBD2. V shed 5 bases and J 4 bases; nucleotides not matched to a gene: 4. The germline V gene encodes CDR1 MGHRA and CDR2 YSYEKL. This CDR3 has 13 amino acids. The CDR3 DNA follows: TGCGCCAGCAGCAGCGGGGGTGGGTACGAGCAGTACTTC. Its protein is CASSSGGGYEQYF.

This clone was recorded once. The V call is TRBV7-2, the J call TRBJ2-3; possible D gene TRBD2, 7 bases. This CDR3 is built from 15 residues. V gave up 3 bases and J gave up 4 bases, with 14 bases separating them. Germline V gene sequence: CDR1 SGHTA, CDR2 FQGNSA. The CDR3: CASSFRGGAPDTQYF. CDR3 sequence (DNA): TGTGCCAGCAGCTTCCGAGGGGGGGCCCCAGATACGCAGTATTTT.

The chain carries TRBV30 and TRBJ2-5, with D possibly being TRBD1 or TRBD2 (6 bases each). The V gene's germline CDR1 is GTSNPN and CDR2 SVGIG (reference sequence). The CDR3 has 11 amino acids. Trimming shortened V by 8 bases and J by 3 bases, and 10 bases separated the two germline ends. CDR3 sequence reads: CARGAEETQYF. CDR3 in DNA: TGTGCCAGGGGGGCTGAAGAGACCCAGTACTTC.

This clone was counted only a few times. Other DNA sequences in the same sample also yield this CDR3. This chain uses TRBV18 with TRBJ2-3, with D unclear. The CDR3 runs 12 residues. The germline V gene has CDR1 KGHSH and CDR2 LQKENI. Deletions cut 2 bases from V and 6 bases from J, with 6 bases between. The CDR3 sequence is CASSPESDTQYF. The CDR3 region has the DNA TGTGCCAGCTCACCAGAGTCCGATACGCAGTATTTT.

The rearrangement uses TRBV10-3 and TRBJ1-1, with D maybe TRBD1 (5 bases). Germline CDR1 reads ENHRY; CDR2 reads SYGVKD. The CDR3 has 12 residues. V lost 1 base, J lost 8 bases, and 8 bases lay in between. The CDR3 loop reads CAISELTAEAFF. The CDR3 nucleotides are TGTGCCATCAGTGAGTTGACAGCGGAAGCTTTCTTT.

The CDR3 protein is CASSRGVRGLFF. In DNA form, the CDR3 reads TGTGCCAGTAGTAGGGGAGTTCGAGGACTGTTTTTT. V and J are TRBV19 and TRBJ1-4; unclear D gene. The CDR3 has 12 residues. V shed 4 bases and J shed 13 bases, with 13 bases lying between them. Germline V gene data show CDR1 as LNHDA and CDR2 as SQIVND (reference sequence).

The chain uses TRBV27 and TRBJ1-6, with 9 bases that match TRBD1. Trimming cost V 0 bases and J 10 bases; bases outside gene matches: 7. Germline V lookup: CDR1 MNHEY, CDR2 SMNVEV (reference sequence). CDR3 length: 16 residues. The CDR3, as DNA: TGTGCCAGCAGTTTATCTTCCGGACAGGGGAGATCACCCCTCCACTTT. This gives the protein CASSLSSGQGRSPLHF.

CDR3 in DNA: TGTGCCAGCAGCTATCCGACGGAGAGAGCTAACTATGGCTACACCTTC. It codes for CASSYPTERANYGYTF. The V call is TRBV5-6, the J call TRBJ1-2; D remains unclear. Looked up from germline, CDR1 is SGHDT and CDR2 is YYEEEE. Deletions cut 3 bases from V and 0 bases from J, with 15 bases between. The CDR3 has 16 residues.

This chain uses TRBV30 with TRBJ1-1; D call uncertain. CDR1 and CDR2 (germline): GTSNPN, SVGIG (reference sequence). This CDR3 is 13 amino acids long. With 3 bases removed from V and 0 bases from J, the gap between germline ends came to 8 bases. CDR3 sequence (DNA): TGTGCCTGGAGACAGACCATGAACACTGAAGCTTTCTTT. Encoded protein: CAWRQTMNTEAFF.

The chain recombines TRBV11-2 with TRBJ1-1; unclear D gene. This CDR3 comprises 14 residues. Trimming removed 5 bases from V and 4 bases from J, with 14 bases in between. CDR1 and CDR2 (germline): SGHAT, FQNNGV. The CDR3 loop is CASSPRLEGTEAFF. In nucleotides, the CDR3 is TGTGCCAGCAGCCCCCGGTTGGAGGGCACTGAAGCTTTCTTT.

The chain joins TRBV5-4 to TRBJ2-3, with 10 bases that match TRBD2. The CDR3 is made up of 15 amino acids. Germline loops: CDR1 SGHNT, CDR2 YYREEE (reference sequence). V was clipped by 4 bases and J by 2 bases; unmatched bases: 4. Here the CDR3 reads CASSPAGGLTDTQYF. Written as DNA, the CDR3 is TGTGCCAGCAGCCCAGCGGGGGGGCTCACAGATACGCAGTATTTT.

V gene TRBV7-7 combines with J gene TRBJ1-4; 7 bases align to TRBD1. V dropped 5 bases and J dropped 5; count of bases not matched to a gene: 8. CDR1 SSHAT and CDR2 FNYEAQ come from the germline V gene (reference sequence). This CDR3 comprises 15 residues. The CDR3 is CASSPTGTENEKLFF. CDR3 DNA: TGTGCCAGCAGCCCCACCGGGACAGAGAATGAAAAACTGTTTTTT.

This clone came up a few times. The V call is TRBV3-1 (or the pseudogene TRBV3-2), the J call TRBJ2-3; a possible D gene is TRBD1 (7 bases). CDR1 is LGHDT and CDR2 is YNNKEL in the germline V gene (reference sequence). V lost 3 bases and J 3 bases, leaving 16 bases between the germline ends. The CDR3 is 16 residues long. The CDR3 nucleotides read TGTGCCAGCAGCCATGCTCGGCAGGGGGGTACAGATACGCAGTATTTT. Translation gives CASSHARQGGTDTQYF.